One and the same sample provided the 9 T cell receptor beta chains below, sequenced in a study of PD-L1 blockade in urothelial cancer. Sequencing used immunoSEQ multiplex PCR; TCRdb keeps in-frame clones, though not all of them. The table lists fewer than 30,000 clones, around 84% of them singletons. Documented time point: peripheral blood 6 weeks after treatment start. The specimen was PBMCs, collected around atezolizumab (anti-PD-L1) treatment. These receptor sequences come from a man between 65 and 80 years old with urothelial cancer.

This chain connects TRBV7-8 to TRBJ1-3; 9 bases are a match to TRBD1. CDR1 SGHVS and CDR2 FQNEAQ come from the germline V gene. Trimming at V came to 1 base and at J to 4 bases, leaving 5 bases not matched to a gene. The CDR3 contains 16 residues. This chain's CDR3 is CASSLVGQGHGNTIYF. For the CDR3, the DNA is TGTGCCAGCAGCTTAGTGGGACAGGGCCACGGAAACACCATATATTTT.

The J gene is TRBJ2-3, the V gene TRBV13, with 12 bases that match TRBD2. The CDR3 contains 14 residues. Per the germline V gene, CDR1 is PRHDT and CDR2 is FYEKMQ (reference sequence). Trimming took 5 bases from V and 5 from J; bases not matched to a gene: 2. DNA of the CDR3: TGTGCCAGCAGCCCTAGCGGGAGGGTAGATACGCAGTATTTT. As protein: CASSPSGRVDTQYF. Using reference TRBV13 and TRBJ2-3 for the parts outside the CDR3, the full variable domain is AAGVIQSPRHLIKEKRETATLKCYPIPRHDTVYWYQQGPGQDPQFLISFYEKMQSDKGSIPDRFSAQQFSDYHSELNMSSLELGDSALYFCASSPSGRVDTQYFGPGTRLTVL.

This chain links TRBV18 with TRBJ2-3, with 7 bases fitting TRBD1. The CDR3 spans 15 residues. J gave up 4 bases and V 3 bases, and 7 bases lay outside the gene matches. Germline V CDR1 and CDR2: KGHSH, LQKENI. DNA for the CDR3: TGTGCCAGCTCACCTCTTGGCAGGGGGTCAGATACGCAGTATTTT. Its translation: CASSPLGRGSDTQYF.

The rearrangement links TRBV2 to TRBJ2-2; D remains ambiguous. CDR1 SNHLY and CDR2 FYNNEI come from the germline V gene. The ends were cut back, 4 bases at V and 6 bases at J, with 6 bases in the middle. The length of the CDR3 is 12 residues. In DNA, the CDR3 is TGTGCCAGCAGTGGGTCGGCCGGGGAGCTGTTTTTT. Translation: CASSGSAGELFF.

This chain links TRBV19 with TRBJ2-3; weak D call: TRBD1 (5 bases). The CDR3 is made up of 13 amino acids. Germline CDR1 LNHDA, CDR2 SQIVND (reference sequence). V dropped 6 bases and J dropped 2 bases, with 9 bases sitting between them. The CDR3: CASRGPNTDTQYF. The CDR3 nucleotides read TGTGCCAGTAGGGGGCCGAACACAGATACGCAGTATTTT. The whole variable domain, remainder taken from reference TRBV19 and TRBJ2-3, is DGGITQSPKYLFRKEGQNVTLSCEQNLNHDAMYWYRQDPGQGLRLIYYSQIVNDFQKGDIAEGYSVSREKKESFPLTVTSAQKNPTAFYLCASRGPNTDTQYFGPGTRLTVL.

This clone was observed once. This sequence joins TRBV5-1 and TRBJ1-1; 8 bases line up with TRBD1. Germline CDR1 reads SGHRS; CDR2 reads YFSETQ. The V gene end was trimmed by 2 bases and the J gene end by 10 bases; junction bases not matched to a gene: 13. The CDR3 contains 15 residues. CDR3 in DNA: TGCGCCAGCAGCTTCCAGGGGGCGCAAGAAGTTAGAGCTTTCTTT. It encodes CASSFQGAQEVRAFF.

V usage is TRBV9 and J usage is TRBJ1-5; the D gene is possibly TRBD1 (6 bases). This CDR3 has 15 residues. Trimming pared 4 bases from V and 7 bases from J, leaving 18 bases between. CDR1 SGDLS and CDR2 YYNGEE come from the germline V gene. The CDR3 sequence: CASSYLGGLGQPQHF. In DNA, the CDR3 is TGTGCCAGCAGCTACTTGGGGGGGCTGGGGCAGCCCCAGCATTTT.

The rearrangement uses TRBV7-6 and TRBJ2-3, with 8 bases matching TRBD2. The CDR3 has 15 amino acids. V was pared by 5 bases and J by 0 bases, with 4 bases of the junction left unmatched. Looked up from germline, CDR1 is SGHVS and CDR2 is FNYEAQ. CDR3 loop: CASSQGLASTDTQYF. Written as DNA, the CDR3 is TGTGCCAGCAGCCAAGGACTAGCTAGCACAGATACGCAGTATTTT.

The chain joins TRBV10-3 to TRBJ1-1; D possibly corresponds to TRBD1 (5 bases). V lost 3 bases and J 7 bases, leaving 15 bases between the germline ends. The CDR3 loop spans 14 amino acids. From germline, CDR1 is ENHRY and CDR2 SYGVKD. The CDR3, as DNA: TGTGCCATCAGTGATTGGCAGGGCGGCGTTGAAGCTTTCTTT. Protein sequence: CAISDWQGGVEAFF.